This T cell receptor beta chain was captured by sequencing in a study of T cells in localized non-small cell lung cancer. Study results and caveats: Detection in adjacent lung was observed for a median around 50 of the top 100 tumor clones. Exceeding tumor, uninvolved adjacent lung had the highest T cell clonality. Increased T cell density in blood showed an association with longer overall survival. The study sequenced only one region of the tumor. As a result, intratumor heterogeneity could not be excluded and remains possible.

CDR3 length equals 14 residues. The V gene's germline CDR1 is LGHNT and CDR2 FRNRAP. V was pared by 5 bases and J by 6 bases, with 16 bases between. The data were produced by immunoSEQ multiplex PCR, yet TCRdb's version contains in-frame clones alone and is incomplete. The top ten hold less than 9.5% of the sample, which has 75,000 to 85,000 clones, approximately 80% seen once. Of note for this clone: The antigen remains undetermined.

The receptor's source is a female donor older than 55 with stage I lung adenocarcinoma. The chain joins TRBV12-5 to TRBJ1-1; no clear D gene. The input for sequencing was peripheral blood, taken before any cancer treatment. The CDR3 region has the DNA TGTGCTAGTGGTCCCGACGGATTAGCATCTGAAGCTTTCTTT. Its protein product is CASGPDGLASEAFF.